This record looks at one TCR beta chain sequence and its context. The antigen is not known. This sample was included in a study of ipilimumab plus nivolumab after autologous stem cell transplantation. About the research overall: Median doses per patient: roughly 5 ipilimumab, under ten nivolumab. Notes on the study in general: Authors suggest TCR repertoire, Treg phenotype and gut microbiota support further study.

This CDR3 contains 15 residues. The germline V and J ends were trimmed by 0 bases and 5 bases, with 13 bases remaining between them. CDR1 LGHNA and CDR2 YNFKEQ come from the germline V gene. Data came from immunoSEQ multiplex PCR; TCRdb stores just in-frame clones and leaves some out. The top ten hold around a quarter of the sample, which has around 20,000 clones, over 65% seen once. Checkpoint therapy with ipilimumab 1 mg/kg began 14 to 28 days after transplant. Dosing: nivolumab 3 mg/kg IV, weeks 1, 4, 7, 10, then every two weeks to week 26. The receptor comes from a male donor with diffuse large B-cell lymphoma. This sequence joins TRBV4-2 and TRBJ2-5, with D possibly TRBD1 on 5 matching bases. This specimen was PBMCs, taken in a trial of ipilimumab plus nivolumab as post-transplant consolidation. CDR3 bases: TGTGCCAGCAGCCAAGAGGGGCAGTCTGGGGAGACCCAGTACTTC. Its protein is CASSQEGQSGETQYF.